The clone carrying this T cell receptor beta chain was observed a few times. The sample originates from a study of metastatic and nonmetastatic thyroid tumors. Trimming cost V 4 bases and J 8 bases, with 16 bases left between them. The V gene's germline CDR1 is SGHRS and CDR2 YFSETQ. The CDR3 sequence is 15 residues long. TCRdb re-clonotyped the PCR reads through MiXCR. The sample consists of thousands of clones, around a third of them appearing once. Patients had received no treatment of any kind before thyroid surgery. The gene calls are TRBV5-1 and TRBJ1-6, with D possibly matching TRBD1 (6 bases). The TCR sequence derives from a female donor with papillary thyroid cancer or a benign thyroid nodule (not recorded which). Some clones in this sample may be carry-over from other donors' samples. Sequencing was carried out using adjacent normal tissue. CDR3 in amino acids: CASSLLTGSDSPLHF. DNA for the CDR3: TGCGCCAGCAGCCTACTTACAGGGTCGGATTCACCCCTCCACTTT.